The TCR beta chain under discussion was sequenced for a study of blood T cell repertoires in COVID-19. Repertoires were generated with immunoSEQ multiplex PCR, while TCRdb's copy carries only in-frame clones and drops some. The data hold a few hundred thousand clones, with 80% to 90% observed a single time. Germline V gene lookup returns CDR1 MNHNS and CDR2 SASEGT. Trimming left V 3 bases short and J 5 bases short, with 7 bases between. The CDR3 length is 12 residues. This clone has more than one count but fewer than ten. The chain links TRBV6-1 to TRBJ2-5, with D unresolved. The TCR originated in a woman aged 45-65 years who had been exposed to COVID-19. Material: PBMCs or T cells enriched from blood (not recorded which). DNA of the CDR3: TGTGCCAGCAGTGACGGTTGGGAGACCCAGTACTTC. Residues: CASSDGWETQYF.